This T cell receptor beta chain stems from a study of T cell responses to AZD1222 COVID-19 vaccine. This clone appeared a single time. Antigen specificity is unknown. Germline loops: CDR1 SQVTM, CDR2 ANQGSEA. The CDR3 totals 12 residues. Trimming cost V 4 bases and J 6 bases, with 10 bases left between them. The repertoire was sequenced with immunoSEQ multiplex PCR; TCRdb's copy has only in-frame clones and lacks some. The top ten clones hold roughly 3.2% of a sample with 90,000 to 130,000 clones, about 92% of them seen once. Study-level points and caveats: The peak T cell response came first, and repertoires were sampled only after it. Targeting of unmutated variant regions was reportedly seen in nearly half of spike-specific TCRs. At baseline, seropositivity was found in only 5 to 7 AZD1222 recipients. Possibly, clonal diversity was underestimated; donors were largely white British and included more females.

Sample: peripheral blood, taken on day 0 of MenACWY control vaccination. The TCR comes from an adult in good health. The chain carries TRBV29-1 and TRBJ2-1; the D gene is possibly TRBD2 (6 bases). DNA for the CDR3: TGCAGCGTTGGAAGGCGGGGCAATGAGCAGTTCTTC. Its protein is CSVGRRGNEQFF.